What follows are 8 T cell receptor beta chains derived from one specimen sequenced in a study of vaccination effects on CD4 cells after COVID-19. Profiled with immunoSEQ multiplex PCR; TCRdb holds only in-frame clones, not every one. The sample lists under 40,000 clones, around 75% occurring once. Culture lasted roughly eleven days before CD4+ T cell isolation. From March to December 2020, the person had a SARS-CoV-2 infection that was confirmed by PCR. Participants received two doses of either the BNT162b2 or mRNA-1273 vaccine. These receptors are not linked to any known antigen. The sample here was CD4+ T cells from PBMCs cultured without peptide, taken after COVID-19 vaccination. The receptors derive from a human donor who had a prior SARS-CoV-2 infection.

CDR3 nucleotides: TGTGCCAGCAGGGACAGGGCCCAAGAGACCCAGTACTTC. Translation gives CASRDRAQETQYF. The V and J genes are TRBV5-4 and TRBJ2-5, with 8 nucleotides matching TRBD1. CDR1 and CDR2 (germline): SGHNT, YYREEE (reference sequence). This CDR3 comprises 13 residues. Trimming cost V 5 bases and J 1 base; bases outside gene matches: 1. Complete variable domain (other parts from reference TRBV5-4 and TRBJ2-5): ETGVTQSPTHLIKTRGQQVTLRCSSQSGHNTVSWYQQALGQGPQFIFQYYREEENGRGNFPPRFSGLQFPNYSSELNVNALELDDSALYLCASRDRAQETQYFGPGTRLLVL.

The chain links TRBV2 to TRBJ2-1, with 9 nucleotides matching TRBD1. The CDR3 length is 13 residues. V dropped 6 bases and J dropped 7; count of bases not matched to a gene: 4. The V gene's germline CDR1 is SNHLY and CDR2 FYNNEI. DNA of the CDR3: TGTGCCAGCAGAGCCGACAGGGGGAATGAGCAGTTCTTC. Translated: CASRADRGNEQFF.

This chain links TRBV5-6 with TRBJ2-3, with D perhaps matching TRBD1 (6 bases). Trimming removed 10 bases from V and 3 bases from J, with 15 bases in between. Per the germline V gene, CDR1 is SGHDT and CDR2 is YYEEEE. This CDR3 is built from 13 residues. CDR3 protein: CAGKQGTTDTQYF. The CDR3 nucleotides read TGTGCCGGAAAACAGGGCACAACAGATACGCAGTATTTT.

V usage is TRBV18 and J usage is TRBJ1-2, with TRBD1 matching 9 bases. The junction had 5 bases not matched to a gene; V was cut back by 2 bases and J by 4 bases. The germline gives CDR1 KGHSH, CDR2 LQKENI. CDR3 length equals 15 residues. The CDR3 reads CASSPRDRVLYGYTF. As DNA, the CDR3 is TGTGCCAGCTCACCAAGGGACAGGGTACTCTATGGCTACACCTTC.

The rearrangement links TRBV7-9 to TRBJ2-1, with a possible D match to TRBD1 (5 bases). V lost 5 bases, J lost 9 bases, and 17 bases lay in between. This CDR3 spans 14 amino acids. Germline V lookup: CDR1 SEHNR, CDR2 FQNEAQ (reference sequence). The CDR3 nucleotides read TGTGCCAGCAGCGCTCGGACAATAGGTGTTGAGCAGTTCTTC. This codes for CASSARTIGVEQFF.

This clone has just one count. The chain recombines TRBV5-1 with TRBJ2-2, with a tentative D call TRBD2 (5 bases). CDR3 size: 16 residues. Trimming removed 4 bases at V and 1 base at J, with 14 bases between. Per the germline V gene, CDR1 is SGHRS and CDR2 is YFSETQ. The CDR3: CASSLSSAGNTGELFF. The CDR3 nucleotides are TGCGCCAGCAGCCTTAGTAGCGCTGGGAACACCGGGGAGCTGTTTTTT.

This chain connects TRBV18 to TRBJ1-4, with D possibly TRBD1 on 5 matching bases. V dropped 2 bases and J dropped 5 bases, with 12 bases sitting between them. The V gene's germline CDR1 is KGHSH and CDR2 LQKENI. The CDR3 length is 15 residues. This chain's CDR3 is CASSPRGGRNEKLFF. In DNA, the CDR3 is TGTGCCAGCTCACCAAGGGGAGGTCGGAATGAAAAACTGTTTTTT.

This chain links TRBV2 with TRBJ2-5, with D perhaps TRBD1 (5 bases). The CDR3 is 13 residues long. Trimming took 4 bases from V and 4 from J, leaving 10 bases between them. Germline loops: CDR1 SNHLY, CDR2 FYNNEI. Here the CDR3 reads CASSAGLRETQYF. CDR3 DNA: TGTGCCAGCAGTGCAGGGCTAAGAGAGACCCAGTACTTC.